These 29 T cell receptor beta chains originate from one sample sequenced in a study of blood T cell repertoires in COVID-19. Clones were read by immunoSEQ multiplex PCR, and TCRdb kept only the in-frame ones, dropping some. This table holds about 470,000 clones, 75% to 90% found once. Source material: PBMCs or T cells enriched from blood (not recorded which). The receptors here all came from a woman aged 18-30 years who had recovered from COVID-19.

This chain joins TRBV5-4 and TRBJ2-6; the D is unclear. Germline loops: CDR1 SGHNT, CDR2 YYREEE (reference sequence). Trimming removed 4 bases from V and 0 bases from J, with 5 bases in between. This CDR3 is built from 14 residues. CDR3 loop: CASSPFSGANVLTF. CDR3 bases: TGTGCCAGCAGCCCATTCTCTGGGGCCAACGTCCTGACTTTC.

CDR3 loop: CASSISRRGFNSPLHF. The CDR3 DNA reads as TGTGCCAGCAGCATTTCGAGAAGGGGCTTTAATTCACCCCTCCACTTT. The chain is built from TRBV5-5 and TRBJ1-6; the D gene is possibly TRBD1 (5 bases). Trimming removed 4 bases from V and 6 bases from J, with 17 bases in between. The CDR3 covers 16 residues. In germline, CDR1 is SGHKS, CDR2 YYEKEE (reference sequence).

The CDR3 protein is CASSYQGQPNEKLFF. The CDR3 bases are TGTGCCAGCAGTTACCAGGGACAGCCTAATGAAAAACTGTTTTTT. The gene calls are TRBV6-5 and TRBJ1-4, with 7 bases identical to TRBD1. Germline CDR1 MNHEY, CDR2 SVGAGI. V shed 2 bases, J shed 3 bases, and the junction held 3 bases outside the gene matches. This CDR3 has 15 amino acids.

The chain employs TRBV4-1 and TRBJ2-3; TRBD2 matches at 8 bases. Germline CDR1 MGHRA, CDR2 YSYEKL. After removal of 1 base from V and 4 bases from J, the junction contained 7 bases not matched to a gene. The CDR3 is made up of 16 amino acids. The CDR3 sequence: CASSQGRTSSPDTQYF. The CDR3 DNA sequence: TGCGCCAGCAGCCAAGGGAGGACTAGCTCCCCAGATACGCAGTATTTT.

The chain has TRBV28 and TRBJ2-7; D not certain. The CDR3 is made up of 12 amino acids. Germline lookup yields CDR1 MDHEN and CDR2 SYDVKM. The V end lost 2 bases, the J end lost 4 bases, and 6 bases lay between the germline ends. The CDR3 DNA reads TGTGCCAGCAGTTTAGAGGCTTACGAGCAGTACTTC. Translating gives CASSLEAYEQYF. Together with reference TRBV28 and TRBJ2-7, the CDR3 gives the full variable domain: DVKVTQSSRYLVKRTGEKVFLECVQDMDHENMFWYRQDPGLGLRLIYFSYDVKMKEKGDIPEGYSVSREKKERFSLILESASTNQTSMYLCASSLEAYEQYFGPGTRLTVT.

The chain carries TRBV18 and TRBJ2-3; TRBD2 aligns across 9 bases. The CDR3 sequence is 17 residues long. J gave up 3 bases and V 1 base, and 8 bases lay outside the gene matches. Per the germline V gene, CDR1 is KGHSH and CDR2 is LQKENI. CDR3 sequence reads: CASSPQPSGVGTDTQYF. The CDR3, as DNA: TGTGCCAGCTCACCACAACCTAGCGGGGTGGGGACAGATACGCAGTATTTT.

The chain employs TRBV10-2 and TRBJ1-1; a weak D match, TRBD1 (5 bases). The CDR3 is 15 amino acids. The V and J ends lost 2 bases and 4 bases respectively, with 14 bases between them. The germline V gene encodes CDR1 WSHSY and CDR2 SAAADI. Here the CDR3 reads CASSEGAGRGTEAFF. The CDR3 nucleotides are TGCGCCAGCAGTGAGGGTGCGGGAAGGGGCACTGAAGCTTTCTTT.

J is TRBJ2-3 and V is TRBV28; D gene ambiguous. Germline assignment: CDR1 MDHEN and CDR2 SYDVKM. V lost 8 bases and J 0 bases, leaving 6 bases between the germline ends. The CDR3 extends over 12 amino acids. CDR3 protein: CASRGSTDTQYF. The CDR3 coding sequence is TGTGCCAGCCGTGGCAGCACAGATACGCAGTATTTT.

The chain couples TRBV7-2 to TRBJ2-2; perhaps TRBD2 as D (7 bases). Germline V gene lookup returns CDR1 SGHTA and CDR2 FQGNSA. There are 16 residues in the CDR3. V was shortened by 5 bases and J by 4 bases, with 17 bases between the two germline ends. The chain's CDR3 is CASSPRLGGPTGELFF. CDR3 bases: TGTGCCAGCAGCCCACGCCTGGGGGGGCCCACCGGGGAGCTGTTTTTT.

The chain uses TRBV12-3 or TRBV12-4 and TRBJ1-2; D is perhaps TRBD1 (6 bases). V was shortened by 7 bases and J by 4 bases, with 13 bases between the two germline ends. The CDR3 is made up of 13 amino acids. The CDR3 loop reads CASTTDRSYGYTF. Written as DNA, the CDR3 is TGTGCCAGCACGACGGACAGAAGCTATGGCTACACCTTC.

This clone was observed a handful of times. As DNA, the CDR3 is TGTGCCAGCAGTTTACCAACAGGGGGCGGTTCACCCCTCCACTTT. It translates to CASSLPTGGGSPLHF. The genes are TRBV28 and TRBJ1-6; 9 positions match TRBD1. This CDR3 region has 15 residues. V lost 2 bases, J lost 9 bases, and 5 bases stayed unmatched. Germline V gene lookup returns CDR1 MDHEN and CDR2 SYDVKM.

The chain couples TRBV5-1 to TRBJ2-7; TRBD1 matches 8 bases. Germline trimming cut 3 bases from V and 2 bases from J; bases unmatched to any gene: 1. The germline V gene has CDR1 SGHRS and CDR2 YFSETQ. The CDR3 is made up of 13 amino acids. CDR3 region: CASSWDRTYEQYF. CDR3 sequence (DNA): TGCGCCAGCAGCTGGGACAGGACCTACGAGCAGTACTTC.

The genes are TRBV28 and TRBJ2-7; 7 nucleotides agree with TRBD1. This CDR3 comprises 14 residues. CDR1 and CDR2 from the germline V gene are MDHEN and SYDVKM. Losses at the gene ends were 6 bases for V and 2 bases for J; bases not matched to a gene: 7. The CDR3 DNA is TGTGCCAGCAGGACTCCGGGACAGACCTACGAGCAGTACTTC. This gives the protein CASRTPGQTYEQYF.

This clone was found once. V gene TRBV6-4 combines with J gene TRBJ2-7; 9 bases fit TRBD1. The CDR3 spans 15 residues. V was pared by 6 bases and J by 0 bases, with 6 bases of the junction left unmatched. The germline gives CDR1 MRHNA, CDR2 SNTAGT. The CDR3 region is CASSPTGGSSYEQYF. The CDR3 DNA reads TGTGCCAGCAGCCCGACAGGGGGGAGCTCCTACGAGCAGTACTTC.

A remark on this clone: Different DNA sequences within this sample yield the same CDR3. The rearrangement links TRBV6-5 to TRBJ2-1; D is unresolved. Trimming stripped 0 bases from V and 9 bases from J, with 9 bases between. From germline, CDR1 is MNHEY and CDR2 SVGAGI. This CDR3 is built from 13 residues. CDR3 sequence: CASSYSRESEQFF. DNA of the CDR3: TGTGCCAGCAGTTACTCGCGTGAGAGTGAGCAGTTCTTC.

The V call is TRBV7-5, the J call TRBJ1-2. TRBV7-5 constitutes a pseudogene. The CDR3 sequence is 16 residues long. This CDR3 is CARSFRSRGGNYGYTF. DNA for the CDR3: TGTGCCAGAAGCTTCAGGTCCCGGGGAGGTAACTATGGCTACACCTTC.

The chain recombines TRBV3-1 (or the pseudogene TRBV3-2) with TRBJ1-1, with D perhaps matching TRBD1 (6 bases). Per the germline V gene, CDR1 is LGHDT and CDR2 is YNNKEL (reference sequence). This CDR3 contains 14 residues. The V end lost 5 bases, the J end lost 2 bases, and 12 bases lay between the germline ends. This chain's CDR3 is CASSYQGGNTEAFF. The CDR3 region has the DNA TGTGCCAGCAGCTACCAAGGGGGTAACACTGAAGCTTTCTTT.

This chain uses TRBV7-6 with TRBJ2-7, with TRBD1 matching over 8 bases. The length of the CDR3 is 12 residues. V shed 8 bases, J shed 3 bases, and the junction held 3 bases outside the gene matches. From germline, CDR1 is SGHVS and CDR2 FNYEAQ. The CDR3 DNA reads as TGTGCCAGCGGACAGGGACGCTACGAGCAGTACTTC. Translated, it gives CASGQGRYEQYF. The entire variable domain, with the rest obtained from reference TRBV7-6 and TRBJ2-7, is as follows: GAGVSQSPRYKVTKRGQDVALRCDPISGHVSLYWYRQALGQGPEFLTYFNYEAQQDKSGLPNDRFSAERPEGSISTLTIQRTEQRDSAMYRCASGQGRYEQYFGPGTRLTVT.

This sequence joins TRBV14 and TRBJ1-2; D remains ambiguous. This CDR3 region has 14 residues. Germline CDR1 SGHDN, CDR2 FVKESK. V was cut by 4 bases and J by 8 bases, with 17 bases left in between. CDR3: CASSPLAYRSGYTF. In DNA form, the CDR3 reads TGTGCCAGCAGCCCGTTGGCATACAGAAGCGGCTACACCTTC.

This sequence joins TRBV19 and TRBJ1-2; D gene ambiguous. Germline loops: CDR1 LNHDA, CDR2 SQIVND (reference sequence). There are 15 residues in the CDR3. V was cut by 7 bases and J by 0 bases, with 15 bases left in between. The CDR3 DNA follows: TGTGCCAGTACCCCCGGGGTAACAGCTAACTATGGCTACACCTTC. Protein product: CASTPGVTANYGYTF.

The chain combines TRBV11-1 with TRBJ1-2; the D gene is possibly TRBD1 (5 bases). The CDR3 sequence is 15 residues long. V was cut by 6 bases and J by 4 bases, with 18 bases left in between. CDR1 and CDR2 (germline): SGHAT, FQDESV (reference sequence). This CDR3 is CASSPTGGTSYGYTF. In DNA, the CDR3 is TGTGCCAGCAGTCCGACTGGGGGGACCTCCTATGGCTACACCTTC.

The V and J genes are TRBV30 and TRBJ1-2; D is perhaps TRBD1 (5 bases). Trimming stripped 5 bases from V and 4 bases from J, with 14 bases between. The CDR3 loop spans 13 amino acids. Germline V lookup: CDR1 GTSNPN, CDR2 SVGIG (reference sequence). The CDR3 region is CAWHPQVPYGYTF. CDR3 in DNA: TGTGCCTGGCATCCACAGGTTCCCTATGGCTACACCTTC.

In nucleotides, the CDR3 is TGTGCCATCAGTGAGTCCCCGCCGGTAAACCCTGGAGCTTTCTTT. Translating it yields CAISESPPVNPGAFF. The chain employs TRBV10-3 and TRBJ1-1; D is undetermined. CDR1 and CDR2 from the germline V gene are ENHRY and SYGVKD. The CDR3 spans 15 residues. V was trimmed by 0 bases and J by 10 bases, leaving 18 bases between them.

The rearrangement links TRBV5-1 to TRBJ1-6; TRBD1 might be the D (6 bases). This CDR3 spans 15 amino acids. CDR1 SGHRS and CDR2 YFSETQ come from the germline V gene. The V gene lost 0 bases and the J gene lost 8 bases, with 12 bases spanning the gap. CDR3 residues: CASSLDTGIDSPLHF. The CDR3 DNA is TGCGCCAGCAGCTTGGATACAGGGATCGATTCACCCCTCCACTTT.

V and J are TRBV5-5 and TRBJ1-1; D remains ambiguous. Between the trimmed V and J ends, which lost 3 bases and 1 base, there was a span of 4 bases. This CDR3 has 12 residues. Germline V gives CDR1 SGHKS, CDR2 YYEKEE (reference sequence). Here the CDR3 DNA reads TGTGCCAGCAGCTACAAGAACACTGAAGCTTTCTTT. Residues: CASSYKNTEAFF. The full variable domain, in which reference TRBV5-5 and TRBJ1-1 provide the parts outside the CDR3, is DAGVTQSPTHLIKTRGQQVTLRCSPISGHKSVSWYQQVLGQGPQFIFQYYEKEERGRGNFPDRFSARQFPNYSSELNVNALLLGDSALYLCASSYKNTEAFFGQGTRLTVV.

The chain is built from TRBV18 and TRBJ2-7, with 7 bases matching TRBD1. V shed 6 bases, J shed 3 bases, and the junction held 5 bases outside the gene matches. This CDR3 has 13 amino acids. Germline-derived CDR1 and CDR2 are KGHSH and LQKENI. The CDR3 DNA sequence: TGTGCCAGCTCCCTCGGACAGGTCTACGAGCAGTACTTC. Its translation: CASSLGQVYEQYF.

V usage is TRBV28 and J usage is TRBJ2-7, with 8 bases aligning to TRBD1. CDR1 MDHEN and CDR2 SYDVKM come from the germline V gene. The CDR3 has 14 amino acids. Trimming removed 9 bases from V and 1 base from J; junction bases left unmatched: 8. The CDR3: CASFGQGRSYEQYF. The CDR3 DNA reads TGTGCCAGTTTCGGACAGGGACGATCCTACGAGCAGTACTTC. The whole variable domain, filled in from reference TRBV28 and TRBJ2-7, reads DVKVTQSSRYLVKRTGEKVFLECVQDMDHENMFWYRQDPGLGLRLIYFSYDVKMKEKGDIPEGYSVSREKKERFSLILESASTNQTSMYLCASFGQGRSYEQYFGPGTRLTVT.

The genes are TRBV2 and TRBJ2-5; 9 bases map to TRBD2. The germline gives CDR1 SNHLY, CDR2 FYNNEI. J was trimmed by 7 bases and V by 5 bases; bases with no gene match: 11. The CDR3 loop spans 15 amino acids. CDR3 region: CASSIQRGAGGTQYF. The CDR3 DNA is TGTGCCAGCAGTATCCAGCGGGGGGCCGGGGGGACCCAGTACTTC.

This clone was found once. The gene calls are TRBV6-1 and TRBJ2-7; 8 bases match TRBD1. Germline values: CDR1 MNHNS, CDR2 SASEGT. This CDR3 has 16 amino acids. J gave up 0 bases and V 4 bases, and 8 bases lay outside the gene matches. CDR3: CASSVGWTGSSYEQYF. DNA for the CDR3: TGTGCCAGCAGTGTTGGGTGGACAGGGAGCTCCTACGAGCAGTACTTC.